This T cell receptor (beta chain) was sequenced for a study of pediatric ulcerative colitis. Overall study results and limits: All ulcerative colitis patients, but no controls, carried two rectal clonotypes.

Each sample received Survey-level depth of up to 500,000 reads. Libraries were prepared by immunoSEQ multiplex PCR; TCRdb keeps only in-frame clonotypes and omits some of them. The sample lists tens of thousands of clones; about two thirds were seen once. One to two pinch biopsies were taken from the rectum during colonoscopy. This clone was detected only a few times. Its antigen is not identified. The material sequenced was gut tissue. The origin of this receptor is a boy aged 5-17 years with severe ulcerative colitis.

Here the CDR3 reads CASSSLVQQYF. For the CDR3, the DNA is TGTGCCAGCAGCAGCCTCGTCCAGCAGTACTTC. The chain combines TRBV25-1 with TRBJ2-7, with unresolved D. The length of the CDR3 is 11 residues. With 6 bases removed from V and 8 bases from J, the gap between germline ends came to 11 bases. Germline values: CDR1 MGHDK, CDR2 SYGVNS.